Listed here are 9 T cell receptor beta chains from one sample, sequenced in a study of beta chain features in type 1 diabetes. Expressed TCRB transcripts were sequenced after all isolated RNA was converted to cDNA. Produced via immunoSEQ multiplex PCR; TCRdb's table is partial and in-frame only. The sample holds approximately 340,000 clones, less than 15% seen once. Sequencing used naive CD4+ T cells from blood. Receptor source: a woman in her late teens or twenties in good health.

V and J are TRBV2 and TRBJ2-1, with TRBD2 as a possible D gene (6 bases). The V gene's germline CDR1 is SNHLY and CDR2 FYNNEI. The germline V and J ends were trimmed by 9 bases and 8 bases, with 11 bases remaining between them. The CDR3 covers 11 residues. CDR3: CARTWGDEQFF. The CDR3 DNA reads TGTGCCAGGACCTGGGGGGATGAGCAGTTCTTC.

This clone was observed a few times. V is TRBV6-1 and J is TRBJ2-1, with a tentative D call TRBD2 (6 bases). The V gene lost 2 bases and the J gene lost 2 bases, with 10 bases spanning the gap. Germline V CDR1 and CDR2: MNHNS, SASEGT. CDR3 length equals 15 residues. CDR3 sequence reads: CASSELGGPYNEQFF. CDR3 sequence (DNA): TGTGCCAGCAGTGAACTGGGAGGCCCCTACAATGAGCAGTTCTTC.

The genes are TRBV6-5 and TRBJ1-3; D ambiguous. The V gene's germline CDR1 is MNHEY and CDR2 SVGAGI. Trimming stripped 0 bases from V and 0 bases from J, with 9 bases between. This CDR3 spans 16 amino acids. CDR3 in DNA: TGTGCCAGCAGTTACTCGACGGGTCCCTCTGGAAACACCATATATTTT. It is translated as CASSYSTGPSGNTIYF.

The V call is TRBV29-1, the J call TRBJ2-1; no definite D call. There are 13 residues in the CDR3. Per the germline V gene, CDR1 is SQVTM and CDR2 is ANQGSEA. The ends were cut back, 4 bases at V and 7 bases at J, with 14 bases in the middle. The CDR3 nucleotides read TGCAGCGTTGTAAGCCGTAGTGAGAATGAGCAGTTCTTC. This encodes CSVVSRSENEQFF.

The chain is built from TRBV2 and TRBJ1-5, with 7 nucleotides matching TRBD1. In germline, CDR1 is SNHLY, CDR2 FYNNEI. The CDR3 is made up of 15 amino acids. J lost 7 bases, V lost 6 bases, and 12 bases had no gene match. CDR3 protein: CASRKQGRVGQPQHF. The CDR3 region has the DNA TGTGCCAGCAGAAAACAGGGGCGGGTTGGCCAGCCCCAGCATTTT.

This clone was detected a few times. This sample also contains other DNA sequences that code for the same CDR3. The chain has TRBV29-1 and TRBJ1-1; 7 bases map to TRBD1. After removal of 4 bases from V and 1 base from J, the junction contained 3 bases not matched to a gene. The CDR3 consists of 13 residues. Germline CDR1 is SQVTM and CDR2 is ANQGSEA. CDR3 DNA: TGCAGCGTTGGGGACAGACCGAACACTGAAGCTTTCTTT. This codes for CSVGDRPNTEAFF.

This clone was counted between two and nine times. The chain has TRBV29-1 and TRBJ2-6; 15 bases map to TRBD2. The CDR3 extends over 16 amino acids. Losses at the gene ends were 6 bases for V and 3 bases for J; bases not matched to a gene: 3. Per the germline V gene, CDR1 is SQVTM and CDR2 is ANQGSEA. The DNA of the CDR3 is TGCAGCGTCGGGACTAGCGGGAGGAGTGGGGCCAACGTCCTGACTTTC. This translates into CSVGTSGRSGANVLTF.

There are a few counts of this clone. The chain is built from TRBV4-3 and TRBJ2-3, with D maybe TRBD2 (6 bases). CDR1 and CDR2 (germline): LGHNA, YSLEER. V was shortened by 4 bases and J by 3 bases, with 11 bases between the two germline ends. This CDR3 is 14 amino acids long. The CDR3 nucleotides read TGCGCCAGCAGCCCAGGGCGGGAAACAGATACGCAGTATTTT. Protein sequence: CASSPGRETDTQYF.

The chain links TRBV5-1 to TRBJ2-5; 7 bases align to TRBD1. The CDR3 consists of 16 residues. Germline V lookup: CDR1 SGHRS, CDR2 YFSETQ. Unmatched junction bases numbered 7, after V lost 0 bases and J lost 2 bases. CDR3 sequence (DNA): TGCGCCAGCAGCTTGGTGGCAGGGGGATTACAAGAGACCCAGTACTTC. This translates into CASSLVAGGLQETQYF.